This entry features one T cell receptor (beta chain) sequence. Its antigen is as yet unknown. Profiling relied on immunoSEQ multiplex PCR, and the TCRdb table lists in-frame clones only, not all of them. This sample has around 13,000 clones, with 79% found just once. This sample is part of a study of early stage breast cancer tumors. Study details: Invasive lobular carcinomas made up four of 12 ER+/PR+/HER2- tumors. Study conclusions and caveats: Chain pairing and CD4, CD8 or FOXP3 expression were not captured. Enriched TCRB sequences shared across patients were mostly commonly generated sequences. Tumors had approximately 2.7-fold higher T cell density and higher clonality than adjacent normal breast tissue.

The sequence came from a person aged 50-59 years with breast cancer. Sample: normal breast tissue next to the tumor.

The CDR3 DNA reads as TGTGCCAGCAGAAAACTGACAGGGGCGAACACTGAAGCTTTCTTT. As protein: CASRKLTGANTEAFF. The gene calls are TRBV28 and TRBJ1-1; 8 bases align to TRBD1. V lost 6 bases and J lost 1; bases outside the gene matches: 7. This CDR3 spans 15 amino acids. Germline assignment: CDR1 MDHEN and CDR2 SYDVKM. Full variable domain (outside the CDR3, taken from reference TRBV28 and TRBJ1-1): DVKVTQSSRYLVKRTGEKVFLECVQDMDHENMFWYRQDPGLGLRLIYFSYDVKMKEKGDIPEGYSVSREKKERFSLILESASTNQTSMYLCASRKLTGANTEAFFGQGTRLTVV.